This TCR beta chain was identified in a study of identical twins. Study-level findings and limits: Abundant beta clonotypes from cord blood had fewer insertions, unlike memory repertoires, which showed none.

Note on this clonotype: Antigen specificity is unknown.

TCRdb itself ran the 5' RACE reads through MiXCR, one entry per CDR3 protein. This sample has 1,800,000 or so distinct CDR3 sequences, with around a third found just once. Germline trimming cut 5 bases from V and 3 bases from J; bases unmatched to any gene: 10. Germline-derived CDR1 and CDR2 are SGHVS and FQNEAQ. The CDR3 is made up of 16 amino acids. The chain carries TRBV7-8 and TRBJ2-1, with 7 bases aligning to TRBD1. Sequenced sample: cord blood. The TCR was taken from a newborn girl in good health. The DNA for the CDR3 is TGTGCCAGCAGCCCGAGCCGGGACAGTATCTACAATGAGCAGTTCTTC. It encodes CASSPSRDSIYNEQFF.